This T cell receptor (beta chain) was captured by sequencing in a study of T cells after somatic rescue of genetic block. The V gene lost 0 bases and the J gene lost 6 bases, with 15 bases spanning the gap. The CDR3 spans 17 residues. The germline gives CDR1 MGHRA, CDR2 YSYEKL. In its sample, this clone was seen once. Profiled with immunoSEQ multiplex PCR; TCRdb holds only in-frame clones, not every one. The sample holds about 15,000 clones, about 70% seen once. Sequencing was done on a sample of peripheral blood mononuclear cells (PBMCs). This sequence originates from a man younger than 30. V and J are TRBV4-1 and TRBJ1-6; the D gene is possibly TRBD1 (6 bases). The CDR3 reads CASSQDPAGHFNSPLHF. CDR3 bases: TGCGCCAGCAGCCAAGACCCAGCGGGACACTTTAATTCACCCCTCCACTTT.